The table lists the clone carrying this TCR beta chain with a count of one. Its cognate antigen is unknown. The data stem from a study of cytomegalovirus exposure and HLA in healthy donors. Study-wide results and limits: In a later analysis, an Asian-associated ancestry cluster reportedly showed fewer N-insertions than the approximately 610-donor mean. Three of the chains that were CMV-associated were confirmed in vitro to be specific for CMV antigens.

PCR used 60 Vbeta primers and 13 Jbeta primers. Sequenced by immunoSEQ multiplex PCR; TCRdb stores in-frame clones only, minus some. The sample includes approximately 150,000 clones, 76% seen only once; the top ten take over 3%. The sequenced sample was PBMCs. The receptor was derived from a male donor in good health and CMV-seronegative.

The CDR3 DNA reads TGTGCCAGCCCCAAAGGACAGGCGGGTGGCTACACCTTC. This translates into CASPKGQAGGYTF. V and J are TRBV7-9 and TRBJ1-2, with 7 bases fitting TRBD1. The CDR3 runs 13 residues. V was clipped by 8 bases and J by 7 bases; unmatched bases: 10. CDR1 and CDR2 from the germline V gene are SEHNR and FQNEAQ (reference sequence).